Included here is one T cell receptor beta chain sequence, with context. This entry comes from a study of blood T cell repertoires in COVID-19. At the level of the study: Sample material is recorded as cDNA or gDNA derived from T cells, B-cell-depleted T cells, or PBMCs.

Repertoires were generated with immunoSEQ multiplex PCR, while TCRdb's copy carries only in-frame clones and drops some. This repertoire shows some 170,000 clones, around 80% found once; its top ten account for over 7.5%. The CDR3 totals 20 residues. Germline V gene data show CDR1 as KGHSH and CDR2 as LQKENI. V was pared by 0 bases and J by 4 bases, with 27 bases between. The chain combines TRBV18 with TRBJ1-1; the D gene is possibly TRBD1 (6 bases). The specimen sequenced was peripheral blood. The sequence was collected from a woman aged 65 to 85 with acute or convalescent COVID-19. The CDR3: CASSPPSDSLFLERGTEAFF. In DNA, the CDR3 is TGTGCCAGCTCACCACCGTCGGACAGCCTCTTCTTGGAGCGCGGCACTGAAGCTTTCTTT.